This entry lists 26 T cell receptor beta chains sequenced from one sample in a study of response to subunit inactivated influenza vaccine. One entry per CDR3 protein results from TCRdb running MiXCR on the RT-PCR reads. Counted here are about 540,000 distinct CDR3 sequences, under 30% occurring once; the ten biggest clones make up roughly 2.8%. In addition, the sample was reused for a study of T cells expressing NK-cell markers. This second report adds: 5'RACE template switching built TCR beta cDNA with unique molecular identifiers.

Sequences were derived from CD4+ T cells sorted from PBMCs, sampled about 12 days after vaccination. The receptor source for this set is a man aged 45-65 years who received an inactivated influenza vaccine.

In its sample, this clonotype was seen once. The chain couples TRBV12-3 or TRBV12-4 to TRBJ2-7; the match to TRBD2 covers 12 bases. The CDR3 runs to 16 residues. V was pared by 5 bases and J by 2 bases, with 7 bases of the junction left unmatched. The CDR3, as DNA: TGTGCCAGCAGTCGTAAGGGACTAGCGGGCCCCTACGAGCAGTACTTC. The encoded protein is CASSRKGLAGPYEQYF.

This clonotype was counted between two and nine times. V is TRBV3-1 and J is TRBJ1-2; a possible D gene is TRBD1 (5 bases). The CDR3 has 14 amino acids. Germline V gene lookup returns CDR1 LGHDT and CDR2 YNNKEL (reference sequence). Trimming took off 1 base at V and 4 bases at J, with 10 bases between the two ends. CDR3 DNA: TGTGCCAGCAGCCAAGGGGAGGGGAGCTATGGCTACACCTTC. This gives the protein CASSQGEGSYGYTF.

This clonotype was recorded at least ten times. This chain joins TRBV5-1 and TRBJ1-5; D gene unclear. Germline V gene lookup returns CDR1 SGHRS and CDR2 YFSETQ. The CDR3 length is 14 residues. V shed 0 bases and J shed 0 bases, with 4 bases lying between them. This CDR3 is CASSLGNSNQPQHF. The DNA for the CDR3 is TGCGCCAGCAGCTTGGGAAATAGCAATCAGCCCCAGCATTTT.

The genes are TRBV7-3 and TRBJ2-3, with no clear D. With 5 bases removed from V and 0 bases from J, the gap between germline ends came to 9 bases. This CDR3 region has 14 residues. The germline V gene has CDR1 SGHTA and CDR2 FQGTGA. The CDR3 region has the DNA TGTGCCAGCAGCCCGGCCCCTAGCACAGATACGCAGTATTTT. Translating gives CASSPAPSTDTQYF.

This clonotype was recorded a few times. The rearrangement links TRBV4-3 to TRBJ1-1; D is unclear. The CDR3 has 17 residues. Trimming left V 0 bases short and J 3 bases short, with 17 bases between. Germline V CDR1 and CDR2: LGHNA, YSLEER. The CDR3 region is CASSQEPRWWMDTEAFF. CDR3 DNA sequence: TGCGCCAGCAGCCAAGAGCCCCGATGGTGGATGGACACTGAAGCTTTCTTT.

V is TRBV11-2 and J is TRBJ2-7; the match to TRBD2 covers 9 bases. The ends lost 1 base at V and 0 bases at J; junction bases unmatched: 4. The CDR3 runs to 16 residues. The germline V gene encodes CDR1 SGHAT and CDR2 FQNNGV. CDR3 DNA: TGTGCCAGCAGCTTAGGACATAGCGGGAGCTCCTACGAGCAGTACTTC. Translating it yields CASSLGHSGSSYEQYF.

This clonotype was detected only a few times. The chain couples TRBV27 to TRBJ2-2; 10 bases align to TRBD1. V was clipped by 5 bases and J by 7 bases; unmatched bases: 13. Germline V gene lookup returns CDR1 MNHEY and CDR2 SMNVEV (reference sequence). The CDR3 consists of 17 residues. CDR3 residues: CASSGTGQGYYGGELFF. CDR3 DNA: TGTGCCAGCAGTGGCACGGGACAGGGGTATTATGGCGGGGAGCTGTTTTTT.

The V call is TRBV20-1, the J call TRBJ2-3, with 8 bases aligning to TRBD2. CDR3 length: 16 amino acids. V gave up 5 bases and J gave up 3 bases; unmatched junction bases: 13. Germline V CDR1 and CDR2: DFQATT, SNEGSKA (reference sequence). The CDR3 sequence is CSASAGGRGSTDTQYF. For the CDR3, the DNA is TGCAGTGCTTCCGCGGGGGGCAGGGGAAGTACAGATACGCAGTATTTT.

In its sample, this clonotype was seen a few times. The CDR3 spells CASTNGETQYF. CDR3 nucleotide sequence: TGCGCCAGCACCAACGGGGAGACCCAGTACTTC. The chain combines TRBV5-1 with TRBJ2-5; D is ambiguous. Germline lookup yields CDR1 SGHRS and CDR2 YFSETQ. The CDR3 is 11 residues long. Trimming took off 6 bases at V and 5 bases at J, with 8 bases between the two ends.

V usage is TRBV2 and J usage is TRBJ2-2; D possibly corresponds to TRBD2 (5 bases). This CDR3 has 12 amino acids. Trimming stripped 3 bases from V and 11 bases from J, with 10 bases between. From germline, CDR1 is SNHLY and CDR2 FYNNEI. The CDR3 sequence: CASSDFLAELFF. The DNA for the CDR3 is TGTGCCAGCAGTGATTTTCTAGCTGAGCTGTTTTTT.

The CDR3 coding sequence is TGTGCCAGCAGGCGCGGGACTAGCGGGAGGGAATACAACCCCAATGAGCAGTTCTTC. Translating it yields CASRRGTSGREYNPNEQFF. The rearrangement joins TRBV6-2 or TRBV6-3 to TRBJ2-1, with 16 bases fitting TRBD2. This CDR3 comprises 19 residues. Germline CDR1 is MNHEY and CDR2 is SVGEGT. J gave up 6 bases and V 6 bases, and 14 bases lay outside the gene matches.

CDR3 loop: CSALPSGRGHEQFF. The DNA of the CDR3 is TGCAGTGCTCTCCCTAGCGGGAGGGGGCATGAGCAGTTCTTC. The V gene is TRBV20-1, the J gene TRBJ2-1, with TRBD2 matching 12 bases. J lost 8 bases, V lost 5 bases, and 7 bases had no gene match. The CDR3 covers 14 residues. Germline CDR1 reads DFQATT; CDR2 reads SNEGSKA (reference sequence).

This clonotype was detected a few times. This rearrangement joins TRBV28 to TRBJ1-2; D possibly corresponds to TRBD1 (6 bases). This CDR3 comprises 14 residues. Germline CDR1 is MDHEN and CDR2 is SYDVKM. Trimming shortened V by 3 bases and J by 8 bases, and 16 bases separated the two germline ends. The CDR3 DNA reads as TGTGCCAGCAGTTTTGGGGGGGGCGCGACGGGCTACACCTTC. Its translation: CASSFGGGATGYTF.

There are a few counts of this clonotype. The V and J genes are TRBV6-5 and TRBJ2-5; TRBD1 matches at 9 bases. The CDR3 totals 14 residues. The V gene's germline CDR1 is MNHEY and CDR2 SVGAGI. V was clipped by 1 base and J by 4 bases; unmatched bases: 1. The DNA of the CDR3 is TGTGCCAGCAGTTACTACAGGGGGCCAGAGACCCAGTACTTC. Its protein is CASSYYRGPETQYF.

This clonotype has a handful of counts. This rearrangement joins TRBV4-2 to TRBJ1-5, with D unclear. Germline CDR1 reads LGHNA; CDR2 reads YNFKEQ. This CDR3 region has 16 residues. V gave up 1 base and J gave up 1 base, with 11 bases separating them. The CDR3 sequence is CASSQVPASSNQPQHF. CDR3 DNA: TGTGCCAGCAGCCAAGTTCCAGCCAGCAGCAATCAGCCCCAGCATTTT.

This clonotype was counted a few times. The V and J genes are TRBV29-1 and TRBJ2-1; D might be TRBD2 (6 bases). The germline CDR1 and CDR2 sequences are SQVTM and ANQGSEA. This CDR3 spans 17 amino acids. Trimming pared 6 bases from V and 4 bases from J, leaving 25 bases between. CDR3 sequence reads: CSVEKGGLSGYYNEQFF. In DNA, the CDR3 is TGCAGCGTAGAGAAGGGAGGTTTGAGCGGGTATTACAATGAGCAGTTCTTC.

V and J are TRBV11-2 and TRBJ2-5; D assignment may be TRBD1 or TRBD2 (5 bases each). This CDR3 contains 16 residues. Germline CDR1 and CDR2: SGHAT and FQNNGV. Deletions cut 1 base from V and 2 bases from J, with 14 bases between. In DNA form, the CDR3 reads TGTGCCAGCAGCTTAGTTGGGACGGTATTTCAAGAGACCCAGTACTTC. Its protein product is CASSLVGTVFQETQYF.

This clonotype was seen a handful of times. This chain uses TRBV30 with TRBJ2-5; D is unclear. V lost 0 bases and J lost 7, with 18 bases in between. Germline V gives CDR1 GTSNPN, CDR2 SVGIG (reference sequence). The CDR3 is 15 residues long. Here the CDR3 reads CAWSVQVSPWGTQYF. CDR3 DNA sequence: TGTGCCTGGAGTGTACAAGTCAGCCCATGGGGGACCCAGTACTTC.

The V call is TRBV5-6, the J call TRBJ2-5; D may correspond to TRBD1 or TRBD2 (5 bases each). In germline, CDR1 is SGHDT, CDR2 YYEEEE. There are 16 residues in the CDR3. V shed 6 bases and J shed 1 base, with 19 bases lying between them. The CDR3 reads CASIGGPVLGQETQYF. The CDR3 DNA follows: TGTGCCAGCATTGGGGGACCTGTGCTTGGCCAAGAGACCCAGTACTTC.

This sequence joins TRBV7-9 and TRBJ2-7, with D maybe TRBD1 (6 bases). Germline CDR1 SEHNR, CDR2 FQNEAQ (reference sequence). The CDR3 has 14 amino acids. Trimming pared 3 bases from V and 3 bases from J, leaving 12 bases between. The CDR3 bases are TGTGCCAGCAGCTTGAAGACAGGTTACTACGAGCAGTACTTC. This translates into CASSLKTGYYEQYF.

This clonotype showed up just a few times. The chain is built from TRBV14 and TRBJ2-7, with D unclear. The CDR3 has 13 amino acids. Germline CDR1 and CDR2: SGHDN and FVKESK. Trimming pared 1 base from V and 0 bases from J, leaving 4 bases between. The CDR3 sequence: CASSQGLSYEQYF. In nucleotides, the CDR3 is TGTGCCAGCAGCCAAGGGCTCTCCTACGAGCAGTACTTC. Full variable domain (outside the CDR3, taken from reference TRBV14 and TRBJ2-7): EAGVTQFPSHSVIEKGQTVTLRCDPISGHDNLYWYRRVMGKEIKFLLHFVKESKQDESGMPNNRFLAERTGGTYSTLKVQPAELEDSGVYFCASSQGLSYEQYFGPGTRLTVT.

V usage is TRBV5-1 and J usage is TRBJ2-5; D unclear. The CDR3 is made up of 12 amino acids. Trimming cost V 6 bases and J 5 bases, with 11 bases left between them. Germline-derived CDR1 and CDR2 are SGHRS and YFSETQ. CDR3 in DNA: TGCGCCAGCAACCCAGGAGCGGAGACCCAGTACTTC. Protein sequence: CASNPGAETQYF.

The table lists this clonotype with a few counts. This chain links TRBV6-5 with TRBJ2-6; 9 positions agree with TRBD1. This CDR3 spans 18 amino acids. V was clipped by 0 bases and J by 4 bases; unmatched bases: 7. The germline V gene encodes CDR1 MNHEY and CDR2 SVGAGI. The DNA for the CDR3 is TGTGCCAGCAGTTACTCGGGGACAGGGTTCTCCGGGGCCAACGTCCTGACTTTC. Translation: CASSYSGTGFSGANVLTF.

The chain links TRBV3-1 to TRBJ1-6; a weak D match, TRBD1 (5 bases). V lost 0 bases and J lost 4, with 10 bases in between. This CDR3 comprises 16 residues. Looked up from germline, CDR1 is LGHDT and CDR2 is YNNKEL (reference sequence). CDR3 DNA: TGTGCCAGCAGCCAAGATGGGGCGATTTATAATTCACCCCTCCACTTT. Protein product: CASSQDGAIYNSPLHF.

This clonotype has more than one count but fewer than ten. V usage is TRBV4-2 and J usage is TRBJ1-3; tentatively, D is TRBD1 (5 bases). CDR3 length: 16 residues. Trimming shortened V by 8 bases and J by 0 bases, and 17 bases separated the two germline ends. Looked up from germline, CDR1 is LGHNA and CDR2 is YNFKEQ. The DNA for the CDR3 is TGTGCCAGCGCCCGGGCAGGGATCTTCTCTGGAAACACCATATATTTT. It yields the protein CASARAGIFSGNTIYF.

This chain connects TRBV19 to TRBJ2-5; D might be TRBD1 (5 bases). Germline assignment: CDR1 LNHDA and CDR2 SQIVND (reference sequence). The length of the CDR3 is 13 residues. The ends were cut back, 4 bases at V and 2 bases at J, with 8 bases in the middle. The CDR3 coding sequence is TGTGCCAGTAGTACAGACAGTCAAGAGACCCAGTACTTC. Protein product: CASSTDSQETQYF.